This section outlines one T cell receptor beta chain sequence together with its context. The target of this receptor is not known. Library generation was performed with the immunoSEQ multiplex PCR assay. For the multiplex PCR, a mixture combining 60 forward primers for TCR Vbeta segments and 13 reverse primers for TCR Jbeta segments was used. Amplification of the CDR3 region of rearranged TCR beta genes was performed with a multiplex PCR assay on genomic DNA. On the Illumina HiSeq System, the amplified TCR beta libraries were sequenced as 87-base-pair reads. For the original study's pipeline: In a later analysis, some 80 million unique TCR beta chains were counted across the approximately 620 repertoires, and approximately 11 million of these chains were shared by at least two donors. Raw reads were error-corrected and collapsed into unique sequences by a nearest-neighbor algorithm in which closely related sequences were merged to remove PCR and sequencing errors. Alignment of CDR3 sequences to IMGT reference sequences was used to assign V, D and J gene segments. For a sequence to be retained, a match of at least six nucleotides was required to both a V gene segment and a J gene segment. Rearrangements were called productive when the CDR3 lacked stop codons and stayed in frame with V and J; all others were non-productive. Following IMGT convention, CDR3 was defined as the stretch from the second conserved V-encoded cysteine to the conserved J-encoded phenylalanine. The earlier analysis of 550 to 650 of the donors excluded any sequence lacking an unambiguous match to a single V gene segment. In an earlier analysis of some 590 of the donors, a V segment was called functional when productive rearrangements were above 56.7%, and segregating when the standard deviation between donors exceeded 5%. A statistical classification framework was built to diagnose cytomegalovirus status from the catalog of TCR beta chain sequences. V and J gene assignment, in a later analysis, came from comparing TCR nucleotide sequences with IMGT/GENE-DB human TR gene sequences. In a later analysis, CDR3 sequences and most-parsimonious VDJ recombination scenarios were assigned using the TCRdist pipeline. A later analysis defined each TCR beta chain by its CDR3 amino acid sequence plus V-gene family, and excluded reads lacking a unique V-gene family. In a later analysis, 450 to 600 highly shared, low-generation-probability nucleotide sequences were removed to address suspected cross-contamination and a sequencing artifact. A later analysis calculated a clonal expansion index for each public chain from normalized within-repertoire ranks of inferred template counts. In a later analysis, generation probabilities were computed with a VDJ recombination model fitted to out-of-frame rearrangements, and the resulting probabilities were checked against IGoR. In a later analysis, TCR-TCR, TCR-HLA and TCR-CMV co-occurrence was scored with hypergeometric tests, and a repertoire-size bias correction was applied to TCR pairs. A later analysis estimated false discovery rates by permuting HLA or CMV assignments 20 times. A later analysis grouped co-occurring TCRs with DBSCAN, adding TCRdist sequence similarity when clustering within HLA-allele-positive subsets. Repertoires with fewer than 30,000 or more than 120,000 public chains, plus five repertoires with anomalous nucleotide sharing, were excluded from co-occurrence clustering. This is the immuneACCESS table as TCRdb keeps it, with only in-frame sequences that have V and J called. A part of the clones is gone; compared with another copy, unresolved V genes explain less than half, and the rest is unexplained. V, J and clone size were drawn from that table, and D and trimming were deduced from the DNA. The sample table holds 50,000 or so clones. The ten largest clones add up to approximately 6.8% of the sample.

This entry comes from a study of cytomegalovirus exposure and HLA in healthy donors (dated by TCRdb to 2016 to 2017). Study-wide context: An earlier analysis of fewer than 750 of the donors reported approximately 280 Gb of sequence data and 90 million to 120 million unique TCR beta sequences obtained from about 200 million T cells. Approximately 330 gigabases of sequencing data and around 80 million unique TCR sequences made up an early release that covered under 750 HLA-typed donors. Of the roughly 420 genotyped donors, over 80% were placed in the genetic ancestry cluster associated with self-reported Caucasian donors. The study aimed to test whether signatures of past pathogen exposure could be identified by cataloging public T cell receptors. The study used immunosequencing to profile the T cell repertoires of under 700 subjects and linked those repertoires to cytomegalovirus serostatus. Besides the first cohort of roughly 640 subjects, a separate validation cohort made up of around 120 different subjects was used. To predict cytomegalovirus infection status, the study combined high-throughput TCR immunosequencing, statistical association of individual TCRs with disease status, and machine learning. In a later analysis, previously published TCR beta repertoires from roughly 710 donors were re-analyzed and high-resolution HLA genotyping was added so that TCR occurrence patterns could be studied. Rather than drawing on any new phenotypic data, the later analysis identified candidate immune exposures from TCR beta sequences and the way those sequences occurred across donors. In an earlier analysis of roughly 580 of the donors, high-throughput TCR beta sequencing was used to judge whether each TCR beta V gene segment behaved as functional or pseudogenic. Alongside the repertoire data, information on donor age, sex, ethnicity and CMV serostatus was compiled. In a later genetic analysis, genome-wide SNP genotypes for about 55% of the roughly 670 donors were used, and that subset was treated as a discovery cohort. Every discovery cohort repertoire had been produced on one sequencing platform. Class I and class II HLA loci were covered by the typing at four-digit resolution. Typing coverage differed by locus: A, B, C, DRB1 and DQB1 were typed in roughly 620-630 donors, DQA1 in approximately 520, DPA1 in approximately 600, and DPB1 in 400 to 490. Four or five DR-DQ haplotypes were handled as single units for association and clustering because linkage in the cohort was strong. Among about 410 genotyped donors of the cohort, an average of around 250,000 unique TCR beta nucleotide sequences was sequenced per donor, of which approximately 19% were non-productive.

V gives up 6 bases and J gives up 3 bases, and the segment between their germline ends measures 20 bases. CDR1 and CDR2 (MDHEN, SYDVKM) derive from the germline V gene. The CDR3 starts with the cysteine, ends with the phenylalanine, and has 16 residues. The entry retains the CDR3 DNA only, 48 bases that are in frame from base 1. The cohort comprised around 700 healthy bone marrow donors. At the time of sampling, every cohort member was nominally healthy, though immune exposures that went unrecorded were likely present. The donor was CMV seronegative and was included in the group of several hundred seronegative cohort members. Each donor provided a peripheral blood sample, and peripheral blood mononuclear cells were used for TCR beta sequencing. The Qiagen DNeasy Blood Extraction Kit was used to extract genomic DNA from the blood cell samples. What the study reported, not specific to this receptor: A later genetic analysis associated a missense DCLRE1C variant with V-gene and J-gene trimming of TCR beta chains, and an independent cohort replicated the association. The study listed 150 to 200 TCR beta chains as associated with cytomegalovirus. Most CMV-associated TCR beta chains appeared to be HLA-restricted in a later analysis, and the HLA associations seemed to be driven largely by CMV exposure. Presence/absence analyses assumed roughly uniform sequencing depth across donors, an assumption that may not hold. It was suggested by the authors that the approach could potentially be generalized to other disease states and immunological phenotypes. A later genetic analysis reported fewer N-insertions in productive TCRs among donors in an Asian-associated ancestry cluster than the roughly 690-donor mean. Broadly in line with IMGT annotations, most TCR beta V segments showed up in productive rearrangements about 90% or about 30% of the time in an earlier analysis of about 500 of the donors. At a false discovery rate of 0.05, a later analysis linked around 17,000 TCR beta sequences to specific HLA alleles. In a later analysis, TCR association rates were found to vary across HLA loci, with the most associated TCRs seen for DRB1 alleles and the fewest for HLA-C alleles. When HLA alleles, especially DR and DQ, strongly co-occurred, attributing TCR associations to individual alleles was difficult. Because the 87-base-pair reads could not distinguish some IMGT-functional V segments, including TRBV6-2 and TRBV6-3, those segments were excluded. The earlier analysis of approximately 540 of the donors excluded seventeen rarely observed V segments, including chromosome 9 orphons, because counts were too low. The classifier was reported to diagnose cytomegalovirus status with high specificity and sensitivity in both the original and validation cohorts. A further reported finding was that TCR beta sequences accurately predicted the HLA-A and HLA-B alleles for most subjects in the first cohort. Most TCR sequences were observed very rarely across donors, whereas some public TCRs were present in many individuals. A few of the identified cytomegalovirus-associated TCR beta chains were confirmed in vitro to be specific for cytomegalovirus antigens. The sequencing pipeline was judged likely to have produced a cluster of highly shared sequence variants as a technical artifact. Compared with equally common non-associated chains, HLA-associated TCR beta chains in a later analysis were more clonally expanded and had lower generation probabilities. Only TCR beta chains were sequenced in this cohort, and the absence of alpha or paired-chain data limited detectable features. The only immune exposure information available for the cohort was CMV serostatus. Linkage disequilibrium might explain the correlated functional status among segregating V segments, but an unknown experimental factor could not be ruled out. Several of the top co-occurrence clusters appeared to be linked to parvovirus B19, influenza, CMV and Epstein-Barr virus, according to a later analysis. Because HLA typing was unavailable for some donors at each locus, only the typed subset was used in association tests.

Sequencing input: PBMCs. The chain was built from TRBV28 and TRBJ2-5; 5 matching bases give a weak D call of TRBD2. The TCR sequence derives from a middle-aged woman in good health and CMV-seronegative. CDR3 sequence: CASSSSGSSIKETQYF. The DNA sequence is TGTGCCAGCAGCTCGTCGGGGTCAAGTATTAAAGAGACCCAGTACTTC.